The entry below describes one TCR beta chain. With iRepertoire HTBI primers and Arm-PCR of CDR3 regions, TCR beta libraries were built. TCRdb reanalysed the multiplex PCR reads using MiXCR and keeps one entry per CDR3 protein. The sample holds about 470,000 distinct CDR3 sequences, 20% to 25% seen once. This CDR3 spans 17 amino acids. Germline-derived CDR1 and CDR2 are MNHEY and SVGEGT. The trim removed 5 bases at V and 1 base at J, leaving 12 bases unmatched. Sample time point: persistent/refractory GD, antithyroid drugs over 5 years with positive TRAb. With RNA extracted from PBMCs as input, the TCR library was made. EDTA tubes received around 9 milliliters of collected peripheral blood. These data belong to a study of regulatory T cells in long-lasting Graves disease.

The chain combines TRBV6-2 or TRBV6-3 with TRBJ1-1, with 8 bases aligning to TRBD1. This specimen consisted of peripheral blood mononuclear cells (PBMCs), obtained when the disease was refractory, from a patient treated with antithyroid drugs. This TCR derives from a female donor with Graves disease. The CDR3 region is CASSKRQGQGTNTEAFF. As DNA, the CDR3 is TGTGCCAGCAGTAAACGACAGGGGCAGGGAACGAACACTGAAGCTTTCTTT.